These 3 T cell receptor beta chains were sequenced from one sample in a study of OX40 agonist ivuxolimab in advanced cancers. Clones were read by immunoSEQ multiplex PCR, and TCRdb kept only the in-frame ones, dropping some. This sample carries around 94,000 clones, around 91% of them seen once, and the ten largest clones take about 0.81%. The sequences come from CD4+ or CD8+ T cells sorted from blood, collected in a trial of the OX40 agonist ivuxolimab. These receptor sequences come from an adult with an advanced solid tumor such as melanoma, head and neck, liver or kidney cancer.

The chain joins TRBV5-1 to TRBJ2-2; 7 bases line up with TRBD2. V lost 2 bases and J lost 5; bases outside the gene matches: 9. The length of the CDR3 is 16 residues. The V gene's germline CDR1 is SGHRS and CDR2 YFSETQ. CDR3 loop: CASSFSSGGRTGELFF. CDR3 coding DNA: TGCGCCAGCAGCTTCTCTAGCGGAGGGCGGACCGGGGAGCTGTTTTTT.

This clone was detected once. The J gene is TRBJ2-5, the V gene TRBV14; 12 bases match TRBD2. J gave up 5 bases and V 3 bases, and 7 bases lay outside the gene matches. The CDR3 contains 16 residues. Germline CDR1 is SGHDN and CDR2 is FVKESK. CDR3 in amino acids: CASSHRGLAGGETQYF. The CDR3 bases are TGTGCCAGCAGCCATCGGGGTCTAGCGGGAGGGGAGACCCAGTACTTC.

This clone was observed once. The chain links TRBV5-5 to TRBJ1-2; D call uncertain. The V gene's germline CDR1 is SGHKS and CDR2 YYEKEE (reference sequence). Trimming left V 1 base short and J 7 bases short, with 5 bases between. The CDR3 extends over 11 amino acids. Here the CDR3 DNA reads TGTGCCAGCAGCTTGCGGCGTGGCTACACCTTC. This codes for CASSLRRGYTF.